This TCR beta chain was captured in a study of blood T cell repertoires in COVID-19. This clone has just one count. TCRdb's table, derived via immunoSEQ multiplex PCR, lists solely in-frame clones and lacks some. The table has 350,000 to 450,000 clones, about 89% seen once. The CDR3 runs to 14 residues. V shed 3 bases and J shed 1 base, with 8 bases lying between them. The V gene's germline CDR1 is SGDLS and CDR2 YYNGEE. One Seattle source followed patients from active infection through their disease course. The chain links TRBV9 to TRBJ1-3; a weak D match, TRBD1 (5 bases). Sequencing was carried out using peripheral blood. This clonotype originated in a woman aged 40 to 50 with COVID-19, enrolled during active disease. Here the CDR3 DNA reads TGTGCCAGCAGCGCGCCAGGGTCTGGAAACACCATATATTTT. Protein product: CASSAPGSGNTIYF. The full variable domain, its missing parts supplied by reference TRBV9 and TRBJ1-3, is DSGVTQTPKHLITATGQRVTLRCSPRSGDLSVYWYQQSLDQGLQFLIQYYNGEERAKGNILERFSAQQFPDLHSELNLSSLELGDSALYFCASSAPGSGNTIYFGEGSWLTVV.